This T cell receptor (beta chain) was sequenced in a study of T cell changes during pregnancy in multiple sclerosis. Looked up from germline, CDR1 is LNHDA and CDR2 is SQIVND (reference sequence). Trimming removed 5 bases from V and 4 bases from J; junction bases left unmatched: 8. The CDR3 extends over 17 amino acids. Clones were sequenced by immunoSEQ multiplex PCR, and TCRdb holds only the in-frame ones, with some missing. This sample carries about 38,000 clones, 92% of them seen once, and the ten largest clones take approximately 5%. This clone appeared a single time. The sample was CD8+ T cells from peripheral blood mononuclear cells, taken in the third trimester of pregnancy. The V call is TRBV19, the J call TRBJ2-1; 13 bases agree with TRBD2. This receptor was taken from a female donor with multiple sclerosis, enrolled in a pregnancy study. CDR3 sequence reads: CASSPRLAGGPYNEQFF. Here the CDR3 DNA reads TGTGCCAGTAGTCCTCGACTAGCGGGAGGCCCATACAATGAGCAGTTCTTC.